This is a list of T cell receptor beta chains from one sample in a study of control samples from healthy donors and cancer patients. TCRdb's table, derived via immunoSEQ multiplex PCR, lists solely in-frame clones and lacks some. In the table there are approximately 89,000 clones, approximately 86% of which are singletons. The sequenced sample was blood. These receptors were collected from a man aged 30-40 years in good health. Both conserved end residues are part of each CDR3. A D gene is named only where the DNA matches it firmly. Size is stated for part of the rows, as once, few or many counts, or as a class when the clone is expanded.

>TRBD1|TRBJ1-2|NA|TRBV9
CASSAGQGNYGYTF
TGTGCCAGCAGCGCAGGACAGGGAAACTATGGCTACACCTTC
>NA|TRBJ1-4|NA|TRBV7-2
CASSPRRGGAPEKLFF
TGTGCCAGCAGCCCGAGAAGAGGGGGGGCGCCTGAAAAACTGTTTTTT
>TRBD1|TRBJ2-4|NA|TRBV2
CASSEARQGASIQYF
TGTGCCAGCAGTGAAGCGAGACAGGGGGCGTCCATTCAGTACTTC
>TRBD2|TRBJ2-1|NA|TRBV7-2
CASSPHRLAGASYNEQFF
TGTGCCAGCAGCCCGCACAGACTAGCGGGGGCCTCCTACAATGAGCAGTTCTTC
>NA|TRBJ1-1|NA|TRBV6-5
CASSQTRTEAFF
TGTGCCAGCAGTCAAACTCGCACTGAAGCTTTCTTT
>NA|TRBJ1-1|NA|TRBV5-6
CASSRLSGEAFF
TGTGCCAGCAGCCGTCTCAGTGGTGAAGCTTTCTTT
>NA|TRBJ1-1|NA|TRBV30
CAWSDIGSGGTTAFF
TGTGCCTGGAGTGATATAGGGTCAGGAGGGACAACGGCTTTCTTT
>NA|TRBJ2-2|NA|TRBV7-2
CASSLAGAYNTGELFF
TGTGCCAGCAGCTTAGCGGGGGCCTATAACACCGGGGAGCTGTTTTTT
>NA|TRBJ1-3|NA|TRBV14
CASSLTLGQIPSSGNTIYF
TGTGCCAGCAGCCTAACACTTGGACAGATCCCCAGCTCTGGAAACACCATATATTTT
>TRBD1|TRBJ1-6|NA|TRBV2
CASKVTGDSPLHF
TGTGCCAGCAAGGTTACAGGGGATTCACCCCTCCACTTT
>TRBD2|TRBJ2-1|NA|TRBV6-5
CASRSAGVDNEQFF
TGTGCCAGCCGATCAGCGGGGGTGGACAATGAGCAGTTCTTC
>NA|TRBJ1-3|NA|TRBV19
CASSMAPYGLGNTIYF
TGTGCCAGTAGTATGGCCCCATACGGCCTCGGAAACACCATATATTTT
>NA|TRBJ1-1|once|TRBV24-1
CATSDTGQMNTEAFF
TGTGCCACCAGTGACACAGGACAGATGAACACTGAAGCTTTCTTT
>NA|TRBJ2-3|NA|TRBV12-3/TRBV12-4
CASSSTDTQYF
TGTGCCAGCAGTTCTACAGATACGCAGTATTTT
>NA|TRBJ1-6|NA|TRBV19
CASSIVADSPLHF
TGTGCCAGTAGTATAGTGGCAGATTCACCCCTCCACTTT